This T cell receptor (beta chain) was recorded in a study of neurological immune-mediated disorders. This clonotype was counted at least ten times. TCRdb itself ran the 5' RACE reads through MiXCR, one entry per CDR3 protein. The sample includes about 74,000 distinct CDR3 sequences, 4% to 6% of them seen just once. V gave up 5 bases and J gave up 0 bases; unmatched junction bases: 6. The germline gives CDR1 SEHNR, CDR2 FQNEAQ (reference sequence). There are 15 residues in the CDR3. This TCR was recovered from a man younger than 35 with multiple sclerosis. V usage is TRBV7-9 and J usage is TRBJ2-7; 8 bases match TRBD1. Sample: PBMCs. The CDR3 loop is CASSGDRGTSYEQYF. DNA of the CDR3: TGTGCCAGCAGCGGAGACAGGGGTACCTCCTACGAGCAGTACTTC.